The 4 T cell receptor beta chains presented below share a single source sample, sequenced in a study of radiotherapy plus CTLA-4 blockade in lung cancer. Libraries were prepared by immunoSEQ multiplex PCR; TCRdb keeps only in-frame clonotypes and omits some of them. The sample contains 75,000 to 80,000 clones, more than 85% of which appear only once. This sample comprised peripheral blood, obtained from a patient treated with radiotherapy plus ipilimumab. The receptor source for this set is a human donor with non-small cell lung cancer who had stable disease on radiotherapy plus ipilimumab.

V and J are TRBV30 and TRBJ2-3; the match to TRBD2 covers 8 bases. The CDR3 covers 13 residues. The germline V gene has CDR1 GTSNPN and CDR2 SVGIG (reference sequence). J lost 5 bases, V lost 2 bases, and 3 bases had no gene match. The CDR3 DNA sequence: TGTGCCTGGAGTAAGCGGGAGCAAGATACGCAGTATTTT. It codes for CAWSKREQDTQYF. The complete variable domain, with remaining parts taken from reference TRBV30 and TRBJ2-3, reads SQTIHQWPATLVQPVGSPLSLECTVEGTSNPNLYWYRQAAGRGLQLLFYSVGIGQISSEVPQNLSASRPQDRQFILSSKKLLLSDSGFYLCAWSKREQDTQYFGPGTRLTVL.

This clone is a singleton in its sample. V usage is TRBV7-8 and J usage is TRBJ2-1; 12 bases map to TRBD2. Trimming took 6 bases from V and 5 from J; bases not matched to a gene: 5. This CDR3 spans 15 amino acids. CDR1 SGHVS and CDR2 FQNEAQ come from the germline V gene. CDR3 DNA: TGTGCCAGCAGTCCCTCTAGCGGGGGGGACAATGAGCAGTTCTTC. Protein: CASSPSSGGDNEQFF. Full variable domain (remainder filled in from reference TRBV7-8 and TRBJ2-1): GAGVSQSPRYKVAKRGQDVALRCDPISGHVSLFWYQQALGQGPEFLTYFQNEAQLDKSGLPSDRFFAERPEGSVSTLKIQRTQQEDSAVYLCASSPSSGGDNEQFFGPGTRLTVL.

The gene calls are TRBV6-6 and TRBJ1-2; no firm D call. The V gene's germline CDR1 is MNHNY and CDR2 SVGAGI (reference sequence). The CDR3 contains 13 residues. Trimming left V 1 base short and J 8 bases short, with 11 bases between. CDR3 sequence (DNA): TGTGCCAGCAGTTACTTGGGCCGAGAAGGCTACACCTTC. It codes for CASSYLGREGYTF.

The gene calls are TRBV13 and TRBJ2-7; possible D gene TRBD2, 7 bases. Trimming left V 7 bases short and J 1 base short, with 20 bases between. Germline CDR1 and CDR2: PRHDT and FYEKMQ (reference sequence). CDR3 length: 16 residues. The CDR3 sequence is CASTHGGGSLSYEQYF. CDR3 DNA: TGTGCCAGCACCCACGGGGGCGGGAGTCTTTCCTACGAGCAGTACTTC.